The 12 T cell receptor beta chains below were found in one sample sequenced in a study of T cell changes during pregnancy in multiple sclerosis (dated by TCRdb to between 2017 and 2020). Receptor amplification or capture employed the immunoSEQ multiplex PCR assay. TCRdb's version of the immuneACCESS table is confined to in-frame rearrangements and falls short of the full clone set. An unresolved V gene accounts for under half of the shortfall where checked; the remainder is of unknown origin. The sample table holds approximately 57,000 clones, of which 75% to 95% were seen once. Clones ranked in the top ten supply about 3.8% of the sample. Material: peripheral blood, obtained after pregnancy. All receptors come from a female donor in good health, enrolled as a control in a pregnancy study.

This clone was detected only once. The gene calls are TRBV5-1 and TRBJ2-1, with D unclear. CDR1 and CDR2 from the germline V gene are SGHRS and YFSETQ. V lost 2 bases to trimming and J lost 3 bases, with 9 bases between them. The CDR3 contains 14 residues. DNA for the CDR3: TGCGCCAGCAGCTTCGCTACTTTCTACAATGAGCAGTTCTTC. Protein sequence: CASSFATFYNEQFF.

The rearrangement links TRBV5-4 to TRBJ1-6, with TRBD1 matching 10 bases. Germline V gene data show CDR1 as SGHNT and CDR2 as YYREEE (reference sequence). V lost 3 bases, J lost 5 bases, and 5 bases stayed unmatched. This CDR3 has 16 residues. This chain's CDR3 is CASSSMGQGHNSPLHF. CDR3 in DNA: TGTGCCAGCAGCTCTATGGGACAGGGGCATAATTCACCCCTCCACTTT.

V gene TRBV19 combines with J gene TRBJ2-5, with 13 bases matching TRBD2. The V segment lost 6 bases and the J segment 1 base; nucleotides outside the gene matches: 11. This CDR3 spans 18 amino acids. The germline V gene has CDR1 LNHDA and CDR2 SQIVND (reference sequence). The chain's CDR3 is CASSSKLAGGQGQETQYF. The DNA for the CDR3 is TGTGCCAGTAGCTCAAAACTAGCGGGAGGGCAGGGCCAAGAGACCCAGTACTTC. Using reference TRBV19 and TRBJ2-5 for the parts outside the CDR3, the full variable domain is DGGITQSPKYLFRKEGQNVTLSCEQNLNHDAMYWYRQDPGQGLRLIYYSQIVNDFQKGDIAEGYSVSREKKESFPLTVTSAQKNPTAFYLCASSSKLAGGQGQETQYFGPGTRLLVL.

This chain uses TRBV5-1 with TRBJ2-7, with D maybe TRBD1 (9 bases). Germline V gene data show CDR1 as SGHRS and CDR2 as YFSETQ. The CDR3 runs to 19 residues. The V and J ends lost 3 bases and 3 bases respectively, with 28 bases between them. Written as DNA, the CDR3 is TGCGCCAGCAGCTATTCCTATTTTCGGGGGGGACAGGGACTCTACGAGCAGTACTTC. This translates into CASSYSYFRGGQGLYEQYF.

The chain links TRBV5-4 to TRBJ2-1; no clear D. There are 12 residues in the CDR3. Trimming took 0 bases from V and 10 from J, leaving 8 bases between them. Looked up from germline, CDR1 is SGHNT and CDR2 is YYREEE (reference sequence). The CDR3 protein is CASSLVESEQFF. CDR3 nucleotide sequence: TGTGCCAGCAGCTTGGTAGAATCCGAGCAGTTCTTC.

The V gene is TRBV7-2, the J gene TRBJ2-7; D is perhaps TRBD1 (5 bases). CDR3 length: 15 amino acids. Germline V gene data show CDR1 as SGHTA and CDR2 as FQGNSA. The ends were cut back, 5 bases at V and 3 bases at J, with 17 bases in the middle. The CDR3 region is CASSPDQGSGYEQYF. The CDR3 DNA reads as TGTGCCAGCAGCCCGGATCAGGGCTCAGGCTACGAGCAGTACTTC.

The rearrangement uses TRBV18 and TRBJ2-5, with D possibly being TRBD2 (5 bases). V lost 5 bases to trimming and J lost 2 bases, with 9 bases between them. The CDR3 loop spans 13 amino acids. CDR1 is KGHSH and CDR2 is LQKENI in the germline V gene. The CDR3 loop is CASSGLLQETQYF. CDR3 DNA sequence: TGTGCCAGCTCAGGACTGTTACAAGAGACCCAGTACTTC.

The CDR3 here is CASSSTGTTPYEQYF. The CDR3 DNA reads TGTGCCAGCAGCTCAACTGGGACAACGCCCTACGAGCAGTACTTC. The chain combines TRBV5-6 with TRBJ2-7; D is perhaps TRBD1 (6 bases). This CDR3 is 15 amino acids long. CDR1 is SGHDT, CDR2 YYEEEE, per germline. With 3 bases removed from V and 2 bases from J, the gap between germline ends came to 15 bases.

The chain uses TRBV2 and TRBJ1-6; 9 nucleotides match TRBD1. The CDR3 length is 13 residues. Trimming at V came to 8 bases and at J to 8 bases, leaving 4 bases not matched to a gene. Germline V gene data show CDR1 as SNHLY and CDR2 as FYNNEI. In DNA form, the CDR3 reads TGTGCCAGCTCGGGACAGGGATATTCACCCCTCCACTTT. It encodes CASSGQGYSPLHF.

The chain recombines TRBV5-1 with TRBJ2-1; 12 bases align to TRBD2. V shed 0 bases and J 7 bases; nucleotides not matched to a gene: 11. CDR1 is SGHRS, CDR2 YFSETQ, per germline. The length of the CDR3 is 18 residues. The CDR3: CASSLGLAGGLKINEQFF. The CDR3 coding sequence is TGCGCCAGCAGCTTGGGGCTAGCGGGGGGGCTAAAGATAAATGAGCAGTTCTTC. Complete variable domain (other parts from reference TRBV5-1 and TRBJ2-1): KAGVTQTPRYLIKTRGQQVTLSCSPISGHRSVSWYQQTPGQGLQFLFEYFSETQRNKGNFPGRFSGRQFSNSRSEMNVSTLELGDSALYLCASSLGLAGGLKINEQFFGPGTRLTVL.

CDR3 sequence (DNA): TGTGCCAGCAGCCCTCCCGGGAGGGAGAACACTGAAGCTTTCTTT. It specifies CASSPPGRENTEAFF. This chain connects TRBV5-5 to TRBJ1-1, with D unresolved. CDR1 and CDR2 from the germline V gene are SGHKS and YYEKEE (reference sequence). Trimming removed 4 bases at V and 1 base at J, with 14 bases between. CDR3 length: 15 residues.

The chain combines TRBV7-9 with TRBJ2-1; D uncertain. The CDR3 loop spans 15 amino acids. With 5 bases removed from V and 8 bases from J, the gap between germline ends came to 19 bases. The germline V gene has CDR1 SEHNR and CDR2 FQNEAQ (reference sequence). For the CDR3, the DNA is TGTGCCAGCAGCACCCGAGTCAGCACAGTCGATGAGCAGTTCTTC. Encoded protein: CASSTRVSTVDEQFF.